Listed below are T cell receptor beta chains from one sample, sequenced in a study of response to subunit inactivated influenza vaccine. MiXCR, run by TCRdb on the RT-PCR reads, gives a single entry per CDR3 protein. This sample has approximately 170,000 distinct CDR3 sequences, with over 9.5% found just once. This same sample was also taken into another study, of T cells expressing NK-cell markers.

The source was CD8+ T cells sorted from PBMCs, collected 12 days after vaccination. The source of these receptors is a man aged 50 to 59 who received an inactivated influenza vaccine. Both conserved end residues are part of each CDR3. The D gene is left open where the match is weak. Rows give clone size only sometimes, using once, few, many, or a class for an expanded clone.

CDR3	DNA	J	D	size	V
CSVRTENTGELFF	TGCAGCGTTCGGACAGAAAACACCGGGGAGCTGTTTTTT	TRBJ2-2	-	few	TRBV29-1
CASSWGRGGNEQYF	TGTGCCAGCAGTTGGGGTCGGGGAGGGAACGAGCAGTACTTC	TRBJ2-7	TRBD2	-	TRBV28
CATSDVQGASYNEQFF	TGTGCCACCAGTGATGTACAGGGGGCATCCTACAATGAGCAGTTCTTC	TRBJ2-1	TRBD1	-	TRBV24-1
CASSFNSYEQYF	TGTGCCAGCAGTTTTAATTCCTACGAGCAGTACTTC	TRBJ2-7	-	many	TRBV6-2/TRBV6-3
CASTGRTGPTGELFF	TGTGCCAGCACCGGTCGGACAGGGCCAACCGGGGAGCTGTTTTTT	TRBJ2-2	TRBD1	few	TRBV12-3/TRBV12-4
CASSPSSGSLNEQYF	TGTGCCAGCAGCCCCAGTAGCGGGAGTTTAAACGAGCAGTACTTC	TRBJ2-7	TRBD2	-	TRBV11-3
CASSSPPTGGGYTF	TGTGCCAGCAGTTCTCCCCCGACAGGGGGAGGCTACACCTTC	TRBJ1-2	TRBD1	many	TRBV28
CASSQIAGSAYEQYF	TGCGCCAGCAGCCAAATAGCGGGGTCGGCTTACGAGCAGTACTTC	TRBJ2-7	TRBD2	-	TRBV4-1
CASSYSAGWDYEQYF	TGTGCCAGCAGTTACTCCGCGGGGTGGGACTACGAGCAGTACTTC	TRBJ2-7	-	-	TRBV6-5
CATSREVVSSYNEQFF	TGTGCCACCAGCAGAGAAGTGGTAAGCTCCTACAATGAGCAGTTCTTC	TRBJ2-1	-	many	TRBV15
CASSQEGTSLKETQYF	TGTGCCAGCAGCCAAGAGGGGACTAGCTTAAAAGAGACCCAGTACTTC	TRBJ2-5	TRBD2	-	TRBV4-2
CATSNAGERYEQYF	TGTGCCACCAGCAACGCAGGAGAGCGATACGAGCAGTACTTC	TRBJ2-7	-	few	TRBV15
CSLDRYNEQFF	TGCAGCTTAGACCGGTACAATGAGCAGTTCTTC	TRBJ2-1	-	many	TRBV29-1
CVSSLGGETQYF	TGCGTCAGCAGCTTGGGTGGGGAGACCCAGTACTTC	TRBJ2-5	-	-	TRBV5-1
CASSWVEGLGEQFF	TGTGCCAGCAGTTGGGTTGAGGGGCTTGGCGAGCAGTTCTTC	TRBJ2-1	-	few	TRBV6-2/TRBV6-3
CASSALGVYNEQFF	TGTGCCAGCAGCGCACTAGGGGTTTACAATGAGCAGTTCTTC	TRBJ2-1	-	few	TRBV2
CASSSSGTGAEQYF	TGTGCCAGCAGCTCCTCCGGGACAGGGGCCGAGCAGTACTTC	TRBJ2-7	TRBD1	-	TRBV28
CASGVGSPTGELFF	TGTGCCAGCGGGGTGGGCAGCCCCACCGGGGAGCTGTTTTTT	TRBJ2-2	-	few	TRBV12-3/TRBV12-4
CASSSDRTYNEQFF	TGCGCCAGCAGCTCGGACAGGACCTACAATGAGCAGTTCTTC	TRBJ2-1	TRBD1	-	TRBV5-1
CASSYPGLAGFNEQFF	TGTGCCAGCAGTTACCCCGGACTAGCGGGATTCAATGAGCAGTTCTTC	TRBJ2-1	TRBD2	few	TRBV6-2/TRBV6-3
CASSLSLREWDEQFF	TGTGCCAGCAGCTTATCTTTGCGGGAGTGGGATGAGCAGTTCTTC	TRBJ2-1	TRBD2	few	TRBV7-8
CASSVSLAGNQETQYF	TGTGCCAGCAGTGTATCACTAGCGGGAAATCAAGAGACCCAGTACTTC	TRBJ2-5	TRBD2	-	TRBV2
CASSSWTGGSPPYEQYF	TGTGCCAGCAGCTCCTGGACAGGGGGGAGCCCGCCTTACGAGCAGTACTTC	TRBJ2-7	TRBD1	many	TRBV7-8
CATSDLGTGHGNEQFF	TGTGCCACCAGTGATTTGGGGACAGGGCACGGTAATGAGCAGTTCTTC	TRBJ2-1	TRBD1	-	TRBV24-1
CSAGLAPYNEQFF	TGCAGTGCCGGCCTAGCCCCTTACAATGAGCAGTTCTTC	TRBJ2-1	-	once	TRBV20-1
CASSLVAGSTYNEQFF	TGTGCCAGCAGCTTAGTAGCGGGGTCCACCTACAATGAGCAGTTCTTC	TRBJ2-1	TRBD2	-	TRBV7-3
CASSQGLESGNTIYF	TGCGCCAGCAGCCAGGGCCTGGAGTCTGGAAACACCATATATTTT	TRBJ1-3	-	-	TRBV4-3
CASSPQRTTVSSGELFF	TGTGCCAGCAGCCCTCAGCGGACTACGGTTTCTTCCGGGGAGCTGTTTTTT	TRBJ2-2	-	few	TRBV6-1
CASSPGPLHGYGYTF	TGTGCCAGCTCCCCGGGCCCCCTACACGGCTATGGCTACACCTTC	TRBJ1-2	-	-	TRBV18
CASKPGPSTSYEQYF	TGTGCCAGCAAACCGGGTCCCAGTACATCCTACGAGCAGTACTTC	TRBJ2-7	-	-	TRBV13
CASRQGGSYNEQFF	TGTGCCAGCAGGCAGGGTGGCTCCTACAATGAGCAGTTCTTC	TRBJ2-1	-	few	TRBV5-6
CASSFLNGGHNEQFF	TGTGCCAGCAGTTTTTTGAACGGGGGGCACAATGAGCAGTTCTTC	TRBJ2-1	-	few	TRBV12-3/TRBV12-4
CASRGLTGELFF	TGCGCCAGCAGGGGACTGACCGGGGAGCTGTTTTTT	TRBJ2-2	-	many	TRBV5-1
CASSYHTGSYEQYF	TGTGCCAGCAGTTACCATACAGGGTCCTACGAGCAGTACTTC	TRBJ2-7	-	few	TRBV6-2/TRBV6-3
CATSAHPPLTRSGELFF	TGTGCCACCAGTGCCCACCCCCCCCTGACTAGATCCGGGGAGCTGTTTTTT	TRBJ2-2	-	few	TRBV24-1
CASSPWTGHTDTQYF	TGTGCCAGCAGCCCCTGGACAGGGCACACAGATACGCAGTATTTT	TRBJ2-3	TRBD1	-	TRBV4-2
CASSLRAGHTDTQYF	TGTGCCAGCAGTTTGAGAGCGGGGCACACAGATACGCAGTATTTT	TRBJ2-3	TRBD2	-	TRBV27